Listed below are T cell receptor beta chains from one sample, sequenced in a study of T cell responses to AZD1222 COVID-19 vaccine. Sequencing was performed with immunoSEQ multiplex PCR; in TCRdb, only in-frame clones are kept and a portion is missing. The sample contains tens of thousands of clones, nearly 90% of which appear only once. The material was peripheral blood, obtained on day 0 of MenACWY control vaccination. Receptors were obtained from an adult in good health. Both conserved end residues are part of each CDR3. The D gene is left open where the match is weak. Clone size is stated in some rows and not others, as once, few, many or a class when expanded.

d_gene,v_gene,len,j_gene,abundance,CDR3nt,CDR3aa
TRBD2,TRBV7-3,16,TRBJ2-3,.,TGTGCCAGCAGCATCGGGACTAGCGGGGCCACAGATACGCAGTATTTT,CASSIGTSGATDTQYF
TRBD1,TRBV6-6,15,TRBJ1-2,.,TGTGCCAGCAGGTCTCAAGGGAGACAGGGAGATGACTACACCTTC,CASRSQGRQGDDYTF
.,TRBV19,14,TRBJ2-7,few,TGTGCCAGTAGTATAGCGGAGGGTTTCGGGGAGCAGTACTTC,CASSIAEGFGEQYF
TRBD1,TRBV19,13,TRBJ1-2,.,TGTGCCAGTAGTGGCAGGGGGCGAGGCGGCTACACCTTC,CASSGRGRGGYTF
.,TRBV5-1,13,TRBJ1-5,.,TGCGCCAGCAGCTTGGCGGAGGATCAGCCCCAGCATTTT,CASSLAEDQPQHF
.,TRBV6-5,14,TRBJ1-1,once,TGTGCCAGCCTACGCAGGGTAGCGAACACTGAAGCTTTCTTT,CASLRRVANTEAFF
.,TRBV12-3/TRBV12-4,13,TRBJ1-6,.,TGTGCCAGCAGTTTAGGTTCCAGGGCACCCCTCCACTTT,CASSLGSRAPLHF
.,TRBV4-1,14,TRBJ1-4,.,TGCGCCAGCAGCCAAGTGGGGGCCAATGAAAAACTGTTTTTT,CASSQVGANEKLFF
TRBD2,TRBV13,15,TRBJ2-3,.,TGTGCCAGCAGCACTAACAGCGGGGGGCCGGATACGCAGTATTTT,CASSTNSGGPDTQYF
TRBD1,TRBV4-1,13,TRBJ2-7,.,TGCGCCAGCAGCCCCGACAGGGTCGGGGAGCAGTACTTC,CASSPDRVGEQYF
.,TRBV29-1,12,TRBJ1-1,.,TGCAGCGTGGTGAGAGCGAACACTGAAGCTTTCTTT,CSVVRANTEAFF
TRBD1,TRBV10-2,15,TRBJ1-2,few,TGCGCCAGCAGCCCCGACAGGGGGCTTACCTATGGCTACACCTTC,CASSPDRGLTYGYTF
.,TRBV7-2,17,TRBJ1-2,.,TGTGCCAGCAGCTTAAACACAGGAGGAATGGGCAACTATGGCTACACCTTC,CASSLNTGGMGNYGYTF
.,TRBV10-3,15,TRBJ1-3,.,TGTGCCATCAGTGCCGACAAGAGCTCTGGAAACACCATATATTTT,CAISADKSSGNTIYF
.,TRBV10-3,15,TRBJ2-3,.,TGTGCCATCAGTGAGGGGGGAGAGGGCACAGATACGCAGTATTTT,CAISEGGEGTDTQYF
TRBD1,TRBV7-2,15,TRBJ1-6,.,TGTGCCAGCCTAAGGGGGCCAGGGGAGCGATCACCCCTCCACTTT,CASLRGPGERSPLHF
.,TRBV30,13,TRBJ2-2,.,TGTGCCTGGAGTGTGCAGGGGATCGGGGAGCTGTTTTTT,CAWSVQGIGELFF
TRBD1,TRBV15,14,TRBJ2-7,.,TGTGCCACCGCCCCCGGGACAGGGGGTTACGAGCAGTACTTC,CATAPGTGGYEQYF
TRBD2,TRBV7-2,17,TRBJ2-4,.,TGTGCCAGCAGCTTAGTTGGACTAGCGGGGGGGCCGGTCATTCAGTACTTC,CASSLVGLAGGPVIQYF